The T cell receptor (beta chain) under discussion was sequenced for a study of T cell repertoires in cytomegalovirus infection. TCRdb ran MiXCR on the reads and lists one entry per CDR3 protein. The sample shows about 530,000 distinct CDR3 sequences, about a quarter of them seen only once. Trimming removed 5 bases at V and 3 bases at J, with 14 bases between. This CDR3 contains 14 residues. The germline CDR1 and CDR2 sequences are MNHEY and SVGEGT. The genes are TRBV6-2 or TRBV6-3 and TRBJ2-7, with D possibly matching TRBD1 (6 bases). This TCR was recovered from a human donor in good health (CMV status not recorded). Some clones in this sample may be carry-over from other donors' samples. Sequences were obtained from PBMCs. CDR3 sequence (DNA): TGTGCCAGCAGTCCATCCGGGACATTCTACGAGCAGTACGTC. Translated, it gives CASSPSGTFYEQYV.